The source of this T cell receptor beta chain is a study of blood T cell repertoires in COVID-19. Across the whole study: The analysed material was cDNA or gDNA that came from T cells, B-cell-depleted T cells, or PBMCs.

This clone was detected once. The V and J ends lost 4 bases and 6 bases, in that order; junction bases with no gene match: 6. Germline assignment: CDR1 SGDLS and CDR2 YYNGEE. The CDR3 sequence is 14 residues long. Clones were sequenced by immunoSEQ multiplex PCR, and TCRdb holds only the in-frame ones, with some missing. The sample contains approximately 470,000 clones, about 85% of which appear only once. Source material: PBMCs or T cells enriched from blood (not recorded which). The origin of this receptor is a woman aged 18-29 years who had recovered from COVID-19. The genes are TRBV9 and TRBJ1-4; 7 bases agree with TRBD1. In DNA form, the CDR3 reads TGTGCCAGCAGCCCCCGGCAGGGGGATGAAAAACTGTTTTTT. As protein: CASSPRQGDEKLFF. The whole variable domain, filled in from reference TRBV9 and TRBJ1-4, reads DSGVTQTPKHLITATGQRVTLRCSPRSGDLSVYWYQQSLDQGLQFLIQYYNGEERAKGNILERFSAQQFPDLHSELNLSSLELGDSALYFCASSPRQGDEKLFFGSGTQLSVL.